These 18 T cell receptor beta chains share one sample of origin, sequenced in a study of cytomegalovirus exposure and HLA in healthy donors. Assay: immunoSEQ multiplex PCR; the TCRdb copy retains only in-frame clones and omits some. The sample records roughly 300,000 clones, 87% being singletons. Sequenced material: PBMCs. The receptors stem from a woman aged 30 to 39 in good health and CMV-seropositive.

The chain carries TRBV5-1 and TRBJ1-2, with D tentatively TRBD1 (5 bases). CDR1 is SGHRS, CDR2 YFSETQ, per germline. CDR3 length: 14 residues. V lost 6 bases to trimming and J lost 7 bases, with 19 bases between them. The CDR3 DNA is TGCGCCAGCAACATTGACAGTAAACGGGTTGGCTACACCTTC. Amino acid sequence: CASNIDSKRVGYTF.

This CDR3 is CASSQVGRERAQETQYF. CDR3 coding DNA: TGCGCCAGCAGCCAAGTCGGGAGGGAGCGGGCCCAAGAGACCCAGTACTTC. The gene calls are TRBV4-1 and TRBJ2-5; 8 bases line up with TRBD2. After removal of 1 base from V and 1 base from J, the junction contained 8 bases not matched to a gene. Germline-derived CDR1 and CDR2 are MGHRA and YSYEKL. The CDR3 is 17 residues long.

The DNA of the CDR3 is TGTGCCAGCAGCCTACGTCGACAGGGTGGCTATGGCTACACCTTC. Encoded protein: CASSLRRQGGYGYTF. V gene TRBV9 combines with J gene TRBJ1-2, with 7 bases lining up with TRBD1. V was clipped by 4 bases and J by 4 bases; unmatched bases: 10. The CDR3 is 15 amino acids. Germline V gene lookup returns CDR1 SGDLS and CDR2 YYNGEE.

This chain connects TRBV27 to TRBJ2-7; D may be TRBD1 (6 bases). CDR1 is MNHEY, CDR2 SMNVEV, per germline (reference sequence). V was cut by 5 bases and J by 3 bases, with 11 bases left in between. The CDR3 has 13 residues. The CDR3 loop reads CASSDRPRYEQYF. The CDR3 DNA follows: TGTGCCAGCAGTGACAGGCCACGCTACGAGCAGTACTTC.

This rearrangement joins TRBV11-2 to TRBJ2-7; D is possibly TRBD2 (5 bases). Trimming took off 4 bases at V and 2 bases at J, with 6 bases between the two ends. Germline V gene sequence: CDR1 SGHAT, CDR2 FQNNGV. This CDR3 comprises 12 residues. The CDR3 spells CASSSLAYEQYF. The CDR3 DNA is TGTGCCAGCAGCTCACTAGCCTACGAGCAGTACTTC.

For the CDR3, the DNA is TGTGCCAGCAGTGACTCCCGATTCGGTTCACCCCTCCACTTT. Protein sequence: CASSDSRFGSPLHF. The V call is TRBV2, the J call TRBJ1-6; no reliable D call. V lost 3 bases to trimming and J lost 9 bases, with 12 bases between them. CDR1 is SNHLY and CDR2 is FYNNEI in the germline V gene. There are 14 residues in the CDR3. Using reference TRBV2 and TRBJ1-6 for the parts outside the CDR3, the full variable domain is EPEVTQTPSHQVTQMGQEVILRCVPISNHLYFYWYRQILGQKVEFLVSFYNNEISEKSEIFDDQFSVERPDGSNFTLKIRSTKLEDSAMYFCASSDSRFGSPLHFGNGTRLTVT.

The rearrangement uses TRBV6-1 and TRBJ1-1; D is unclear. The CDR3 loop spans 14 amino acids. V lost 3 bases and J lost 1, with 9 bases in between. Germline values: CDR1 MNHNS, CDR2 SASEGT. The CDR3 reads CASSDRPWNTEAFF. As DNA, the CDR3 is TGTGCCAGCAGTGACAGGCCATGGAACACTGAAGCTTTCTTT.

The CDR3 is CATQLAALFNEQFF. CDR3 nucleotide sequence: TGTGCCACTCAGTTAGCTGCACTATTCAATGAGCAGTTCTTC. J is TRBJ2-1 and V is TRBV27; no clear D gene. This CDR3 contains 14 residues. Germline V gene sequence: CDR1 MNHEY, CDR2 SMNVEV (reference sequence). V was shortened by 10 bases and J by 6 bases, with 19 bases between the two germline ends.

The V gene is TRBV5-1, the J gene TRBJ1-1; D ambiguous. The germline V and J ends were trimmed by 0 bases and 1 base, with 13 bases remaining between them. The CDR3 totals 16 residues. Germline-derived CDR1 and CDR2 are SGHRS and YFSETQ. DNA of the CDR3: TGCGCCAGCAGCTTGGGTGTTCCCCTTCCGAACACTGAAGCTTTCTTT. Protein product: CASSLGVPLPNTEAFF.

The chain uses TRBV27 and TRBJ2-3; no clear D. V dropped 4 bases and J dropped 2 bases, with 10 bases sitting between them. CDR3 length: 14 residues. Looked up from germline, CDR1 is MNHEY and CDR2 is SMNVEV (reference sequence). This CDR3 is CASSYWIDTDTQYF. For the CDR3, the DNA is TGTGCCAGCAGTTACTGGATAGACACAGATACGCAGTATTTT.

The genes are TRBV7-3 and TRBJ2-7, with a weak D call TRBD2 (5 bases). This CDR3 contains 18 residues. Looked up from germline, CDR1 is SGHTA and CDR2 is FQGTGA. Between the trimmed V and J ends, which lost 5 bases and 3 bases, there was a span of 26 bases. As DNA, the CDR3 is TGTGCCAGCAGCCGCAAGGATCGGCGGGCGGAGCCTAACTACGAGCAGTACTTC. Its translation is CASSRKDRRAEPNYEQYF.

This clone was observed a single time. The chain is built from TRBV30 and TRBJ1-5; D possibly corresponds to TRBD1 (5 bases). Germline V gene lookup returns CDR1 GTSNPN and CDR2 SVGIG (reference sequence). The V end lost 3 bases, the J end lost 5 bases, and 11 bases lay between the germline ends. This CDR3 is 13 amino acids long. Here the CDR3 DNA reads TGTGCCTGGAGCGGGGCGGGGGATCAGCCCCAGCATTTT. Translated, it gives CAWSGAGDQPQHF.

The chain recombines TRBV2 with TRBJ1-2, with D tentatively TRBD1 (5 bases). Germline values: CDR1 SNHLY, CDR2 FYNNEI. The CDR3 consists of 15 residues. Trimming cost V 2 bases and J 5 bases, with 15 bases left between them. CDR3: CASSETGRVGYGYTF. CDR3 in DNA: TGTGCCAGCAGTGAAACGGGCAGGGTTGGGTATGGCTACACCTTC. Full variable domain (remainder filled in from reference TRBV2 and TRBJ1-2): EPEVTQTPSHQVTQMGQEVILRCVPISNHLYFYWYRQILGQKVEFLVSFYNNEISEKSEIFDDQFSVERPDGSNFTLKIRSTKLEDSAMYFCASSETGRVGYGYTFGSGTRLTVV.

CDR3 sequence (DNA): TGTGCCAGCAGCTTAGCCAAGAGCTCCTACAATGAGCAGTTCTTC. Protein product: CASSLAKSSYNEQFF. The chain uses TRBV7-3 and TRBJ2-1; the D is unclear. This CDR3 is built from 15 residues. The germline V gene has CDR1 SGHTA and CDR2 FQGTGA. V lost 2 bases and J 0 bases, leaving 8 bases between the germline ends.

The chain employs TRBV5-6 and TRBJ1-1; D uncertain. The germline V and J ends were trimmed by 0 bases and 7 bases, with 13 bases remaining between them. Germline assignment: CDR1 SGHDT and CDR2 YYEEEE. The CDR3 is made up of 14 amino acids. CDR3 loop: CASSLGGRAGEAFF. The CDR3 DNA reads as TGTGCCAGCAGCTTGGGCGGGCGAGCGGGTGAAGCTTTCTTT.

The chain recombines TRBV7-6 with TRBJ2-7; possible D gene TRBD1, 5 bases. The CDR3 consists of 13 residues. Germline CDR1 and CDR2: SGHVS and FNYEAQ. Trimming cost V 2 bases and J 1 base, with 6 bases left between them. The CDR3 spells CASSLPGSYEQYF. In nucleotides, the CDR3 is TGTGCCAGCAGCTTACCAGGGTCCTACGAGCAGTACTTC. The entire variable domain, with the rest obtained from reference TRBV7-6 and TRBJ2-7, is as follows: GAGVSQSPRYKVTKRGQDVALRCDPISGHVSLYWYRQALGQGPEFLTYFNYEAQQDKSGLPNDRFSAERPEGSISTLTIQRTEQRDSAMYRCASSLPGSYEQYFGPGTRLTVT.

The chain has TRBV11-2 and TRBJ1-2, with no clear D. The V end lost 0 bases, the J end lost 3 bases, and 5 bases lay between the germline ends. This CDR3 is built from 13 residues. Germline lookup yields CDR1 SGHAT and CDR2 FQNNGV. The CDR3 is CASSLEGDYGYTF. The CDR3 DNA is TGTGCCAGCAGCTTAGAGGGAGACTATGGCTACACCTTC.

About this clone: Its ends do not fully match the called genes, so a read error is possible. V is TRBV6-5 and J is TRBJ1-2; 7 bases fit TRBD1. The CDR3 covers 15 residues. Per the germline V gene, CDR1 is MNHEY and CDR2 is SVGAGI. DNA for the CDR3: TGTGCCAGCAGCACCGGGGACAGCGACCTTGCCTATCGATTTTTC. This translates into CASSTGDSDLAYRFF.